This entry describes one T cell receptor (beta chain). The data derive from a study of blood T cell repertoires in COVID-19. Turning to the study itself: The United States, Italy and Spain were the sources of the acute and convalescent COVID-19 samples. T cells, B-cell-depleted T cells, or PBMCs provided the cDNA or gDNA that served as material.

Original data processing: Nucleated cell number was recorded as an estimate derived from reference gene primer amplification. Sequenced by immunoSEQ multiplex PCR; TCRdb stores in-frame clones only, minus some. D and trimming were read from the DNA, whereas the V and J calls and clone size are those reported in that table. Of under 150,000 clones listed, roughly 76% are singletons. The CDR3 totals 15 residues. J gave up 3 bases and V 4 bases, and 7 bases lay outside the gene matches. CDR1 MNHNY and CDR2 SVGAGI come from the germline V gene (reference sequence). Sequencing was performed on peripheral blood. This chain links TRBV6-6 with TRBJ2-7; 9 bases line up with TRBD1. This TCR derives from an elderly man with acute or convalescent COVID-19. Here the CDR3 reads CASSSPGQGSYEQYF. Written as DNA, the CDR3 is TGTGCCAGCAGTTCCCCTGGACAGGGGAGCTACGAGCAGTACTTC.